The rows below give T cell receptor beta chains drawn from one sample of a study of response to subunit inactivated influenza vaccine. In TCRdb, the RT-PCR reads were re-called with MiXCR into one record per CDR3 protein. The repertoire holds 590,000 or so distinct CDR3 sequences, with 14% as singletons. Sequencing used PBMCs from blood, obtained less than 15 days before vaccination. These receptors all stem from a man in his forties or fifties who received an inactivated influenza vaccine. The CDR3 runs from the conserved cysteine through the conserved F or W. Each record gives: J gene, D gene, clone size, V gene, CDR3 DNA, CDR3 protein. A D gene is named only where the DNA matches it firmly. Clone size is stated in some rows and not others, as once, few, many or a class when expanded.

j_gene: TRBJ2-7; d_gene: NA; abundance: NA; v_gene: TRBV5-1; CDR3nt: TGCGCCAGCAGATGGTTGACAGGCGCCTACGAGCAGTACTTC; CDR3aa: CASRWLTGAYEQYF
j_gene: TRBJ2-2; d_gene: NA; abundance: NA; v_gene: TRBV7-2; CDR3nt: TGTGCCAGCACTCCAAGGGCTGGGACGCTTGGTCCCGGGGAGCTGTTTTTT; CDR3aa: CASTPRAGTLGPGELFF
j_gene: TRBJ1-2; d_gene: NA; abundance: many; v_gene: TRBV5-1; CDR3nt: TGCGCCAGCAGCAACGGGGAGAACTATGGCTACACCTTC; CDR3aa: CASSNGENYGYTF
j_gene: TRBJ1-6; d_gene: NA; abundance: many; v_gene: TRBV10-1; CDR3nt: TGCGCCAGCAGCTCCGGACCAAATTCACCCCTCCACTTT; CDR3aa: CASSSGPNSPLHF
j_gene: TRBJ2-3; d_gene: NA; abundance: few; v_gene: TRBV15; CDR3nt: TGTGCCACCAGCCAAGGGGTAGAGGCTACAAGCTTTATGGATACGCAGTATTTT; CDR3aa: CATSQGVEATSFMDTQYF
j_gene: TRBJ1-6; d_gene: NA; abundance: few; v_gene: TRBV10-3; CDR3nt: TGTGCCATCAAGGACAGTGGGGTGTTTAATTCACCCCTCCACTTT; CDR3aa: CAIKDSGVFNSPLHF
j_gene: TRBJ1-6; d_gene: TRBD1; abundance: few; v_gene: TRBV12-3/TRBV12-4; CDR3nt: TGTGCCAGCAGTTTTGGAGGGACAGGGACTAGGCGTTCACCCCTCCACTTT; CDR3aa: CASSFGGTGTRRSPLHF
j_gene: TRBJ1-2; d_gene: TRBD1; abundance: NA; v_gene: TRBV27; CDR3nt: TGTGCCAGCAGTGAAAACAGGGGCTTACTGCGCTACACCTTC; CDR3aa: CASSENRGLLRYTF
j_gene: TRBJ1-2; d_gene: TRBD1; abundance: NA; v_gene: TRBV6-2/TRBV6-3; CDR3nt: TGTGCCAGCAGAATGGACAGGGACTATGGCTACACCTTC; CDR3aa: CASRMDRDYGYTF
j_gene: TRBJ2-7; d_gene: TRBD1; abundance: many; v_gene: TRBV6-5; CDR3nt: TGTGCCAGCAGTTATTCCGGGACAGTTAACTACGAGCAGTACTTC; CDR3aa: CASSYSGTVNYEQYF
j_gene: TRBJ1-1; d_gene: NA; abundance: few; v_gene: TRBV6-6; CDR3nt: TGTGCCGGGGGGTCGGGAAACACTGAAGCTTTCTTT; CDR3aa: CAGGSGNTEAFF
j_gene: TRBJ2-3; d_gene: TRBD1; abundance: few; v_gene: TRBV4-3; CDR3nt: TGCGCCAGCAGCCAAGCGGACAGGGGGCTTGGAGATACGCAGTATTTT; CDR3aa: CASSQADRGLGDTQYF
j_gene: TRBJ2-2; d_gene: NA; abundance: NA; v_gene: TRBV11-1; CDR3nt: TGTGCCAGCAGCTTACGTCCGGCTAGCCAACGGTCGACCGGGGAGCTGTTTTTT; CDR3aa: CASSLRPASQRSTGELFF
j_gene: TRBJ1-2; d_gene: NA; abundance: many; v_gene: TRBV5-1; CDR3nt: TGCGCCAGCAGCCAGGGGTCTACTAACTATGGCTACACCTTC; CDR3aa: CASSQGSTNYGYTF
j_gene: TRBJ2-1; d_gene: NA; abundance: few; v_gene: TRBV7-3; CDR3nt: TGTGCCAGCAGCTTAAGGGCAGGAGTTTACAATGAGCAGTTCTTC; CDR3aa: CASSLRAGVYNEQFF
j_gene: TRBJ2-3; d_gene: NA; abundance: few; v_gene: TRBV9; CDR3nt: TGTGCCAGCAGCGTAGGGGCCCTATCAGGGGGCACAGATACGCAGTATTTT; CDR3aa: CASSVGALSGGTDTQYF
j_gene: TRBJ2-1; d_gene: TRBD2; abundance: NA; v_gene: TRBV14; CDR3nt: TGTGCCAGCAGCCAATTTACCTCCACCGGGACTAAGTTCTTC; CDR3aa: CASSQFTSTGTKFF
j_gene: TRBJ2-1; d_gene: TRBD1; abundance: many; v_gene: TRBV6-5; CDR3nt: TGTGCCAGCAGTTACGGTAGGGGGCAATATTCTTACAATGAGCAGTTCTTC; CDR3aa: CASSYGRGQYSYNEQFF
j_gene: TRBJ2-1; d_gene: NA; abundance: few; v_gene: TRBV6-1; CDR3nt: TGTGCCTCAATGAAAGGGGGGTCCTACAATGAGCAGTTCTTC; CDR3aa: CASMKGGSYNEQFF
j_gene: TRBJ2-1; d_gene: TRBD1; abundance: few; v_gene: TRBV10-3; CDR3nt: TGTGCCATCAGCAGTTTGGACAGGGGTCCCTACAATGAGCAGTTCTTC; CDR3aa: CAISSLDRGPYNEQFF
j_gene: TRBJ2-5; d_gene: NA; abundance: NA; v_gene: TRBV20-1; CDR3nt: TGCAGTGGCCGATGGGAAGAGACCCAGTACTTC; CDR3aa: CSGRWEETQYF
j_gene: TRBJ2-1; d_gene: TRBD1; abundance: few; v_gene: TRBV5-1; CDR3nt: TGCGCCAGCAGCTTGGTGGCCAGGGGGAGCTCCAATGAGCAGTTCTTC; CDR3aa: CASSLVARGSSNEQFF
j_gene: TRBJ1-1; d_gene: TRBD1; abundance: NA; v_gene: TRBV7-9; CDR3nt: TGTGCCAGCAGCTTAGCGGTGACAGGGTCCACTGAAGCTTTCTTT; CDR3aa: CASSLAVTGSTEAFF
j_gene: TRBJ1-1; d_gene: NA; abundance: many; v_gene: TRBV5-6; CDR3nt: TGTGCCAGCAGCTTTAGGGGGACTGAAGCTTTCTTT; CDR3aa: CASSFRGTEAFF
j_gene: TRBJ1-6; d_gene: NA; abundance: few; v_gene: TRBV10-3; CDR3nt: TGTGCCATCAGGTTTTCTACAGATAATTCACCCCTCCACTTT; CDR3aa: CAIRFSTDNSPLHF
j_gene: TRBJ2-1; d_gene: NA; abundance: NA; v_gene: TRBV30; CDR3nt: TGTGCCTGGAGTGGGGACCGACACAATGAGCAGTTCTTC; CDR3aa: CAWSGDRHNEQFF
j_gene: TRBJ2-1; d_gene: NA; abundance: many; v_gene: TRBV2; CDR3nt: TGTGCCAGCACCTCCAGCTACAATGAGCAGTTCTTC; CDR3aa: CASTSSYNEQFF
j_gene: TRBJ2-3; d_gene: TRBD2; abundance: NA; v_gene: TRBV5-1; CDR3nt: TGCGCCAGCAGCTTGACGGGACTAGCGTCAGATACGCAGTATTTT; CDR3aa: CASSLTGLASDTQYF
j_gene: TRBJ2-5; d_gene: NA; abundance: NA; v_gene: TRBV10-3; CDR3nt: TGTGCCATCAGTGACAGGAGCCGGGACATCGAAGAGACCCAGTACTTC; CDR3aa: CAISDRSRDIEETQYF
j_gene: TRBJ1-5; d_gene: NA; abundance: many; v_gene: TRBV12-3/TRBV12-4; CDR3nt: TGTGCCAGCAGTTTTAAGCTCCAGCCCCAGCATTTT; CDR3aa: CASSFKLQPQHF
j_gene: TRBJ2-1; d_gene: TRBD2; abundance: NA; v_gene: TRBV28; CDR3nt: TGTGCCAGCAACGACCCAGTAGGGACTAGCGGGACTTTGAGGAGCGGTGAGCAGTTCTTC; CDR3aa: CASNDPVGTSGTLRSGEQFF
j_gene: TRBJ1-2; d_gene: TRBD1; abundance: NA; v_gene: TRBV29-1; CDR3nt: TGCAGCGCTGCACTTGGGACAGACTATGGCTACACCTTC; CDR3aa: CSAALGTDYGYTF
j_gene: TRBJ1-5; d_gene: NA; abundance: NA; v_gene: TRBV20-1; CDR3nt: TGCAGTGCGTCGGACCGGGGGTACAGCAATCATCCCCAGCATTTT; CDR3aa: CSASDRGYSNHPQHF
j_gene: TRBJ1-1; d_gene: TRBD1; abundance: NA; v_gene: TRBV5-1; CDR3nt: TGCGCCAGCAGCTTGGAAATTAGGGGGCTGGACACTGAAGCTTTCTTT; CDR3aa: CASSLEIRGLDTEAFF
j_gene: TRBJ1-5; d_gene: NA; abundance: many; v_gene: TRBV6-5; CDR3nt: TGTGCCAGCAGTTATGACAGCAATCAGCCCCAGCATTTT; CDR3aa: CASSYDSNQPQHF
j_gene: TRBJ1-1; d_gene: TRBD1; abundance: NA; v_gene: TRBV20-1; CDR3nt: TGCAGTGCTACTTGGGACAGGAACACTGAAGCTTTCTTT; CDR3aa: CSATWDRNTEAFF
j_gene: TRBJ2-2; d_gene: NA; abundance: NA; v_gene: TRBV7-2; CDR3nt: TGTGCCAGCAGCCGGCGGACGCACACCGGGGAGCTGTTTTTT; CDR3aa: CASSRRTHTGELFF
j_gene: TRBJ2-1; d_gene: TRBD2; abundance: NA; v_gene: TRBV6-2/TRBV6-3; CDR3nt: TGTGCCAGCCTCCGACCCACTAGCGGGGCCCACAATGAGCAGTTCTTC; CDR3aa: CASLRPTSGAHNEQFF
j_gene: TRBJ2-7; d_gene: TRBD1; abundance: NA; v_gene: TRBV10-3; CDR3nt: TGTGCCACCGTCGGGATCGGGACAGCTTTCTACGAGCAGTACTTC; CDR3aa: CATVGIGTAFYEQYF
j_gene: TRBJ2-2; d_gene: NA; abundance: NA; v_gene: TRBV12-5; CDR3nt: TGTGCTAGTGGTTTGGCAGTCGTGGGGGGGGAGCTGTTTTTT; CDR3aa: CASGLAVVGGELFF
j_gene: TRBJ2-3; d_gene: TRBD1; abundance: few; v_gene: TRBV7-2; CDR3nt: TGTGCCAGCAGCTTATTTAGGGACAGGGTATCAGATACGCAGTATTTT; CDR3aa: CASSLFRDRVSDTQYF
j_gene: TRBJ2-7; d_gene: NA; abundance: NA; v_gene: TRBV6-1; CDR3nt: TGTGCCAGCAGCAAAGGACTCAAGGGCGAGCAGTACTTC; CDR3aa: CASSKGLKGEQYF
j_gene: TRBJ1-4; d_gene: TRBD1; abundance: few; v_gene: TRBV6-1; CDR3nt: TGTGCCAGCAGTACAGGGGGCGCGGGGGAAAAACTGTTTTTT; CDR3aa: CASSTGGAGEKLFF
j_gene: TRBJ2-1; d_gene: TRBD1; abundance: few; v_gene: TRBV9; CDR3nt: TGTGCCAGCAGCGCAGAGGACAGGGCCTCCTACAATGAGCAGTTCTTC; CDR3aa: CASSAEDRASYNEQFF
j_gene: TRBJ2-2; d_gene: TRBD2; abundance: NA; v_gene: TRBV10-2; CDR3nt: TGCGCCAGCAGTTGGGGACTAGCGGGGGCCGTCACCGGGGAGCTGTTTTTT; CDR3aa: CASSWGLAGAVTGELFF
j_gene: TRBJ2-5; d_gene: NA; abundance: NA; v_gene: TRBV12-3/TRBV12-4; CDR3nt: TGTGCCAGCAGTTTCGGGGGGCGGGACCAGTACTTC; CDR3aa: CASSFGGRDQYF
j_gene: TRBJ2-7; d_gene: TRBD2; abundance: NA; v_gene: TRBV5-5; CDR3nt: TGTGCCAGCAGCTTGTTTAGCGGGAGGGCCTACGAGCAGTACTTC; CDR3aa: CASSLFSGRAYEQYF
j_gene: TRBJ2-5; d_gene: NA; abundance: many; v_gene: TRBV18; CDR3nt: TGTGCCAGCTCACAAGAGCGGGAGACCCAGTACTTC; CDR3aa: CASSQERETQYF
j_gene: TRBJ2-3; d_gene: NA; abundance: NA; v_gene: TRBV30; CDR3nt: TGTGCCTGGACCGTAGGATGGTTTGTTACGCAGTATTTT; CDR3aa: CAWTVGWFVTQYF
j_gene: TRBJ2-7; d_gene: NA; abundance: few; v_gene: TRBV12-3/TRBV12-4; CDR3nt: TGTGCCAGCAGTACCCGGGGTTATTCCTACGAGCAGTACTTC; CDR3aa: CASSTRGYSYEQYF
j_gene: TRBJ2-7; d_gene: NA; abundance: many; v_gene: TRBV28; CDR3nt: TGTGCCAGCGGGGGGTCGGCAGAAGTTTACGAGCAGTACTTC; CDR3aa: CASGGSAEVYEQYF
j_gene: TRBJ1-6; d_gene: NA; abundance: few; v_gene: TRBV20-1; CDR3nt: TGCAGTGCTAGAGTTCGGGACACAAACCTCCACTTT; CDR3aa: CSARVRDTNLHF
j_gene: TRBJ2-5; d_gene: TRBD1; abundance: NA; v_gene: TRBV18; CDR3nt: TGTGCCAGCTCACCCACGGGACAGTCAGAGACCCAGTACTTC; CDR3aa: CASSPTGQSETQYF
j_gene: TRBJ1-5; d_gene: TRBD1; abundance: few; v_gene: TRBV20-1; CDR3nt: TGCAGTGCTGGAGTACAGGGGGGCAATCAGCCCCAGCATTTT; CDR3aa: CSAGVQGGNQPQHF
j_gene: TRBJ1-4; d_gene: TRBD1; abundance: few; v_gene: TRBV20-1; CDR3nt: TGCAGTGCCCATGACAGGGCTCGAGAAAAACTGTTTTTT; CDR3aa: CSAHDRAREKLFF
j_gene: TRBJ2-4; d_gene: TRBD2; abundance: few; v_gene: TRBV20-1; CDR3nt: TGCAGTGCTCTGACTAGCGGGAGGACCCGCAAAAACATTCAGTACTTC; CDR3aa: CSALTSGRTRKNIQYF
j_gene: TRBJ2-3; d_gene: NA; abundance: few; v_gene: TRBV20-1; CDR3nt: TGCAGTGCTAGTAGCCGGGTTCGCAAAATCACAGATACGCAGTATTTT; CDR3aa: CSASSRVRKITDTQYF